The 8 T cell receptor beta chains in this list originate from one sample, sequenced in a study of cytomegalovirus exposure and HLA in healthy donors. Both 60 Vbeta primers and 13 Jbeta primers went into the PCR. Assay used: immunoSEQ multiplex PCR; TCRdb lists only in-frame clones, some missing. The sample has approximately 190,000 clones, about an eighth seen once. The sequenced sample consisted of PBMCs. The origin of the receptors is a man aged 50 to 59 in good health and CMV-seropositive.

V is TRBV5-4 and J is TRBJ2-7; TRBD2 matches at 7 bases. CDR3 size: 16 residues. The trim removed 0 bases at V and 0 bases at J, leaving 6 bases unmatched. CDR1 is SGHNT and CDR2 is YYREEE in the germline V gene (reference sequence). In DNA, the CDR3 is TGTGCCAGCAGCTTGGGTGGGGGGGTGAGCTCCTACGAGCAGTACGTC. Translated: CASSLGGGVSSYEQYV.

The V call is TRBV19, the J call TRBJ1-4; 8 nucleotides match TRBD1. This CDR3 has 15 residues. Per the germline V gene, CDR1 is LNHDA and CDR2 is SQIVND (reference sequence). V shed 5 bases and J 2 bases; nucleotides not matched to a gene: 4. The CDR3 region is CASSLDRVTNEKLFF. CDR3 nucleotides: TGTGCCAGTAGTCTGGACAGGGTTACTAATGAAAAACTGTTTTTT.

V usage is TRBV19 and J usage is TRBJ1-6; D unresolved. This CDR3 has 16 amino acids. CDR1 is LNHDA, CDR2 SQIVND, per germline (reference sequence). V was trimmed by 5 bases and J by 6 bases, leaving 17 bases between them. CDR3 sequence: CASSPSSGLLNSPLHF. CDR3 bases: TGTGCCAGTAGTCCCTCGAGCGGCTTACTTAATTCACCCCTCCACTTT.

The sample holds one count of this clone. The rearrangement links TRBV15 to TRBJ2-5; 7 nucleotides line up with TRBD1. Germline CDR1 LNHNV, CDR2 YYDKDF (reference sequence). The CDR3 spans 14 residues. V lost 0 bases to trimming and J lost 4 bases; unmatched junction nucleotides: 2. The CDR3 spells CATSRDAGGETQYF. The DNA for the CDR3 is TGTGCCACCAGCAGAGATGCAGGGGGAGAGACCCAGTACTTC.

This clone showed up just a few times. CDR3 in amino acids: CASTPGGRRSYTF. The CDR3 nucleotides are TGTGCCAGTACCCCAGGGGGCAGGAGGAGCTACACCTTC. This chain connects TRBV19 to TRBJ1-2; 8 bases align to TRBD1. Germline V gives CDR1 LNHDA, CDR2 SQIVND (reference sequence). CDR3 length equals 13 residues. V was pared by 7 bases and J by 9 bases, with 10 bases of the junction left unmatched.

This clone showed up just a few times. The chain links TRBV18 to TRBJ1-3; D might be TRBD1 (5 bases). The CDR3 runs 15 residues. V lost 5 bases, J lost 0 bases, and 11 bases lay in between. Germline-derived CDR1 and CDR2 are KGHSH and LQKENI. The CDR3 nucleotides are TGTGCCAGCTCAAGTACAGGAACCTCTGGAAACACCATATATTTT. Encoded protein: CASSSTGTSGNTIYF.

V is TRBV6-6 and J is TRBJ2-4; 11 bases are shared with TRBD1. The CDR3 length is 15 residues. With 3 bases clipped from V and 6 bases from J, the junction kept 4 bases outside the gene matches. Germline CDR1 is MNHNY and CDR2 is SVGAGI (reference sequence). CDR3 in amino acids: CASSYSGTGGNIQYF. The CDR3 nucleotides are TGTGCCAGCAGTTATTCTGGGACAGGGGGAAACATTCAGTACTTC.

Written as DNA, the CDR3 is TGCAGCGTCTGGGGGGGCTCCTCAGTTGGTACTGAAGCTTTCTTT. It is translated as CSVWGGSSVGTEAFF. The V call is TRBV29-1, the J call TRBJ1-1; D is possibly TRBD1 (6 bases). The germline V gene encodes CDR1 SQVTM and CDR2 ANQGSEA. The CDR3 is 15 residues long. Trimming removed 6 bases from V and 5 bases from J, with 22 bases in between.